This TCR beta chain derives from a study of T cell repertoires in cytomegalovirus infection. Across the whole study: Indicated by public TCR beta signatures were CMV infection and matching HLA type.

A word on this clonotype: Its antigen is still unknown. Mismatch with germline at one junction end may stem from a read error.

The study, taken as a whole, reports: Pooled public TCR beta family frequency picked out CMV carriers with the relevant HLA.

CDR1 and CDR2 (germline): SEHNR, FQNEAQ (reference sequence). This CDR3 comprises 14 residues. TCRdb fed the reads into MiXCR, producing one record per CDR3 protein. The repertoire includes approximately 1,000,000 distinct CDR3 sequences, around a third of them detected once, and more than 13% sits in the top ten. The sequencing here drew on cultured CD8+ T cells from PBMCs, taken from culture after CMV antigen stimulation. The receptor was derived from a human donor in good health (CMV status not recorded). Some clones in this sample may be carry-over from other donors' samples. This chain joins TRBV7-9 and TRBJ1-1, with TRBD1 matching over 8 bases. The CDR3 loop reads CANSAPGQDTEAFF. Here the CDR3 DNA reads TGTGCCAACAGCGCGCCGGGACAGGACACTGAAGCTTTCTTT.